Shown below are 27 T cell receptor beta chains from a single sample sequenced in a study of T cell responses to AZD1222 COVID-19 vaccine. The table came from immunoSEQ multiplex PCR; TCRdb's copy has only in-frame clones and leaves some out. The sample yields 170,000 or so clones, over 80% seen once. The source material was peripheral blood, sampled 28 days after the second dose of the MenACWY control vaccine. The source of these receptors is an adult who received the MenACWY meningococcal vaccine as a control.

This clone is a singleton in its sample. The J gene is TRBJ2-7, the V gene TRBV18; 9 bases fit TRBD1. This CDR3 comprises 15 residues. The junction had 10 bases not matched to a gene; V was cut back by 3 bases and J by 7 bases. Germline CDR1 KGHSH, CDR2 LQKENI. The CDR3 nucleotides are TGTGCCAGCTCACCCCGACAGGGGGACGGTGGGGAGCAGTACTTC. Its protein product is CASSPRQGDGGEQYF. The variable domain in full, with the rest retrieved from reference TRBV18 and TRBJ2-7, is NAGVMQNPRHLVRRRGQEARLRCSPMKGHSHVYWYRQLPEEGLKFMVYLQKENIIDESGMPKERFSAEFPKEGPSILRIQQVVRGDSAAYFCASSPRQGDGGEQYFGPGTRLTVT.

The chain couples TRBV3-1 (or the pseudogene TRBV3-2) to TRBJ2-5, with D unclear. This CDR3 contains 15 residues. V dropped 4 bases and J dropped 5 bases, with 17 bases sitting between them. CDR1 is LGHDT, CDR2 YNNKEL, per germline (reference sequence). This CDR3 reads CASSRGPQPGETQYF. CDR3 coding DNA: TGTGCCAGCAGCCGTGGGCCGCAGCCCGGGGAGACCCAGTACTTC.

The rearrangement joins TRBV5-6 to TRBJ1-2, with TRBD1 as a possible D gene (6 bases). Trimming pared 5 bases from V and 4 bases from J, leaving 9 bases between. In germline, CDR1 is SGHDT, CDR2 YYEEEE. CDR3 length: 12 amino acids. CDR3 region: CASSQDSYGYTF. The CDR3 coding sequence is TGTGCCAGCAGTCAGGACAGCTATGGCTACACCTTC.

This chain connects TRBV7-9 to TRBJ1-1; D uncertain. The ends were cut back, 1 base at V and 4 bases at J, with 7 bases in the middle. The CDR3 has 13 amino acids. Germline values: CDR1 SEHNR, CDR2 FQNEAQ (reference sequence). In nucleotides, the CDR3 is TGTGCCAGCAGCTTAGTTGCCGGCACTGAAGCTTTCTTT. As protein: CASSLVAGTEAFF.

The V call is TRBV6-5, the J call TRBJ2-1; unclear D gene. CDR1 and CDR2 (germline): MNHEY, SVGAGI. V was pared by 11 bases and J by 0 bases, with 17 bases between. The CDR3 covers 15 residues. The chain's CDR3 is CASRTGYSSYNEQFF. CDR3 DNA sequence: TGTGCCTCCCGTACCGGTTATAGCTCCTACAATGAGCAGTTCTTC.

This clone was counted a single time. The J gene is TRBJ2-1, the V gene TRBV6-2 or TRBV6-3; 9 nucleotides match TRBD2. V lost 3 bases, J lost 1 base, and 1 base stayed unmatched. Germline lookup yields CDR1 MNHEY and CDR2 SVGEGT. The CDR3 spans 15 residues. CDR3: CASSYAGGSYNEQFF. CDR3 sequence (DNA): TGTGCCAGCAGTTATGCGGGGGGGTCCTACAATGAGCAGTTCTTC.

V usage is TRBV5-4 and J usage is TRBJ1-1; D is uncertain. The CDR3 consists of 15 residues. The V end was cut by 5 bases, the J end by 0 bases, with 14 bases between. The germline gives CDR1 SGHNT, CDR2 YYREEE (reference sequence). Here the CDR3 DNA reads TGTGCCAGCAGATCTACGGTCGGGGTGAACACTGAAGCTTTCTTT. It translates to CASRSTVGVNTEAFF.

The chain joins TRBV3-1 (or the pseudogene TRBV3-2) to TRBJ1-1; D gene uncertain. Trimming stripped 2 bases from V and 1 base from J, with 8 bases between. Germline CDR1 and CDR2: LGHDT and YNNKEL (reference sequence). CDR3 size: 14 residues. Here the CDR3 DNA reads TGTGCCAGCAGCCAATATACCCGGAACACTGAAGCTTTCTTT. It codes for CASSQYTRNTEAFF.

CDR3 loop: CASSLRPGAEAFF. CDR3 bases: TGTGCCAGCAGTTTACGGCCCGGGGCTGAAGCTTTCTTT. The chain joins TRBV28 to TRBJ1-1; D gene uncertain. Germline lookup yields CDR1 MDHEN and CDR2 SYDVKM. Trimming stripped 2 bases from V and 6 bases from J, with 10 bases between. The CDR3 contains 13 residues. Drawing the rest from reference TRBV28 and TRBJ1-1, the complete variable domain is DVKVTQSSRYLVKRTGEKVFLECVQDMDHENMFWYRQDPGLGLRLIYFSYDVKMKEKGDIPEGYSVSREKKERFSLILESASTNQTSMYLCASSLRPGAEAFFGQGTRLTVV.

This chain joins TRBV28 and TRBJ1-2, with D tentatively TRBD1 (5 bases). Germline-derived CDR1 and CDR2 are MDHEN and SYDVKM. The CDR3 spans 12 residues. Trimming shortened V by 7 bases and J by 2 bases, and 8 bases separated the two germline ends. Here the CDR3 reads CASTRGNYGYTF. The CDR3 DNA reads as TGTGCCAGCACTCGGGGGAACTATGGCTACACCTTC.

V gene TRBV7-2 combines with J gene TRBJ1-5, with a possible D match to TRBD1 (5 bases). This CDR3 has 15 residues. Per the germline V gene, CDR1 is SGHTA and CDR2 is FQGNSA. Trimming left V 4 bases short and J 0 bases short, with 10 bases between. The CDR3 bases are TGTGCCAGCAGCTCCCAGGGTGTTAGCAATCAGCCCCAGCATTTT. It codes for CASSSQGVSNQPQHF.

This chain connects TRBV27 to TRBJ1-1; TRBD1 might be the D (6 bases). Germline V lookup: CDR1 MNHEY, CDR2 SMNVEV (reference sequence). The CDR3 consists of 16 residues. The V end was cut by 2 bases, the J end by 6 bases, with 19 bases between. Here the CDR3 DNA reads TGTGCCAGCAGTTTAACACGGGACATCGCGTCCGCTGAAGCTTTCTTT. It translates to CASSLTRDIASAEAFF.

As DNA, the CDR3 is TGTGCCAGCAGTGGGAACTTCAAAAACATTCAGTACTTC. Its protein product is CASSGNFKNIQYF. The chain joins TRBV2 to TRBJ2-4, with D unclear. The CDR3 has 13 residues. Trimming cost V 4 bases and J 3 bases, with 7 bases left between them. The germline V gene encodes CDR1 SNHLY and CDR2 FYNNEI.

The V call is TRBV11-1, the J call TRBJ1-2, with 9 bases that match TRBD1. V shed 7 bases, J shed 4 bases, and the junction held 10 bases outside the gene matches. Germline values: CDR1 SGHAT, CDR2 FQDESV (reference sequence). This CDR3 comprises 15 residues. The DNA of the CDR3 is TGTGCCAGCACCCGGACAGGGGATAGGAGCTATGGCTACACCTTC. Amino acids: CASTRTGDRSYGYTF. Combining the CDR3 with reference TRBV11-1 and TRBJ1-2 gives the whole variable domain EAEVAQSPRYKITEKSQAVAFWCDPISGHATLYWYRQILGQGPELLVQFQDESVVDDSQLPKDRFSAERLKGVDSTLKIQPAELGDSAMYLCASTRTGDRSYGYTFGSGTRLTVV.

The chain employs TRBV28 and TRBJ1-1, with 10 bases lining up with TRBD1. J gave up 6 bases and V 6 bases, and 10 bases lay outside the gene matches. The CDR3 consists of 15 residues. CDR1 and CDR2 from the germline V gene are MDHEN and SYDVKM. The CDR3 loop reads CASSRTGTGEAEAFF. CDR3 coding DNA: TGTGCCAGCAGCCGCACCGGGACAGGGGAGGCTGAAGCTTTCTTT.

V is TRBV27 and J is TRBJ1-1; 9 bases agree with TRBD1. V was clipped by 5 bases and J by 6 bases; unmatched bases: 16. This CDR3 contains 17 residues. The germline gives CDR1 MNHEY, CDR2 SMNVEV (reference sequence). CDR3 in amino acids: CASSPGTGRSQSSEAFF. In DNA, the CDR3 is TGTGCCAGCAGTCCAGGGACAGGGCGCAGCCAAAGCTCTGAAGCTTTCTTT.

This clone appeared a single time. The rearrangement links TRBV2 to TRBJ1-2; D is ambiguous. CDR1 is SNHLY, CDR2 FYNNEI, per germline. The CDR3 covers 13 residues. Between the trimmed V and J ends, which lost 1 base and 4 bases, there was a span of 7 bases. Here the CDR3 reads CASSEDLLYGYTF. CDR3 in DNA: TGTGCCAGCAGTGAAGATCTGCTCTATGGCTACACCTTC.

The CDR3 nucleotides are TGTGCCAGCAGCTTAGCCGGACAGCCCGCAGTCGGCTACACCTTC. This translates into CASSLAGQPAVGYTF. The V gene is TRBV7-9, the J gene TRBJ1-2; D may be TRBD1 (6 bases). There are 15 residues in the CDR3. The V and J ends lost 0 bases and 8 bases respectively, with 16 bases between them. CDR1 and CDR2 from the germline V gene are SEHNR and FQNEAQ (reference sequence).

The CDR3 region has the DNA TGTGCCAGCAGCTTCAACGGCGCGACTAACTATGGCTACACCTTC. This gives the protein CASSFNGATNYGYTF. This rearrangement joins TRBV11-2 to TRBJ1-2; D is unresolved. Germline V CDR1 and CDR2: SGHAT, FQNNGV. V was trimmed by 3 bases and J by 0 bases, leaving 11 bases between them. This CDR3 has 15 amino acids.

The table lists this clone with a few counts. The V and J genes are TRBV6-6 and TRBJ2-5; tentatively, D is TRBD1 (5 bases). Germline V gives CDR1 MNHNY, CDR2 SVGAGI (reference sequence). This CDR3 is 12 amino acids long. Deletions cut 7 bases from V and 2 bases from J, with 8 bases between. The CDR3, as DNA: TGTGCCAGCACCAACAGGCAAGAGACCCAGTACTTC. It codes for CASTNRQETQYF.

DNA for the CDR3: TGTGCCAGCAGCGTAGGCCCCAATAGCAATCAGCCCCAGCATTTT. It translates to CASSVGPNSNQPQHF. This sequence joins TRBV9 and TRBJ1-5, with D hard to call. Germline lookup yields CDR1 SGDLS and CDR2 YYNGEE. The CDR3 runs to 15 residues. V lost 0 bases and J 0 bases, leaving 7 bases between the germline ends.

This clone was seen only once. The chain is built from TRBV6-5 and TRBJ1-1; maybe TRBD1 (6 bases). Deletions cut 5 bases from V and 4 bases from J, with 14 bases between. The CDR3 length is 14 residues. Looked up from germline, CDR1 is MNHEY and CDR2 is SVGAGI. DNA of the CDR3: TGTGCCAGCAGTCCCCAGGGGAGGATCACTGAAGCTTTCTTT. Its translation: CASSPQGRITEAFF.

The rearrangement joins TRBV11-3 to TRBJ2-1, with D perhaps TRBD1 (6 bases). Trimming left V 4 bases short and J 4 bases short, with 20 bases between. This CDR3 has 17 residues. Germline CDR1 is SGHNT and CDR2 is YENEEA. The DNA of the CDR3 is TGTGCCAGCAGCTCTGGGGGCTCCGGGACAAGTTACAATGAGCAGTTCTTC. Its translation: CASSSGGSGTSYNEQFF.

The V call is TRBV3-1 (or the pseudogene TRBV3-2), the J call TRBJ1-4; 9 positions match TRBD1. This CDR3 contains 16 residues. CDR1 and CDR2 from the germline V gene are LGHDT and YNNKEL (reference sequence). Unmatched junction bases numbered 6, after V lost 2 bases and J lost 5 bases. The CDR3 loop reads CASSQFSGTGNEKLFF. CDR3 nucleotides: TGTGCCAGCAGCCAATTTTCCGGGACAGGGAATGAAAAACTGTTTTTT.

V gene TRBV3-1 (or the pseudogene TRBV3-2) combines with J gene TRBJ1-2, with D possibly matching TRBD1 (6 bases). This CDR3 region has 13 residues. The germline V gene encodes CDR1 LGHDT and CDR2 YNNKEL (reference sequence). The germline V and J ends were trimmed by 5 bases and 5 bases, with 12 bases remaining between them. CDR3 DNA sequence: TGTGCCAGCAGCACAGGGACCGCTTATGGCTACACCTTC. Protein: CASSTGTAYGYTF.

The chain uses TRBV5-5 and TRBJ1-2, with D perhaps TRBD1 (5 bases). Germline V lookup: CDR1 SGHKS, CDR2 YYEKEE (reference sequence). V lost 6 bases and J 0 bases, leaving 15 bases between the germline ends. This CDR3 comprises 15 residues. The CDR3 nucleotides read TGTGCCAGCACCCTTGGTCAGACAGCTAACTATGGCTACACCTTC. Protein sequence: CASTLGQTANYGYTF.

This clone appeared once. The genes are TRBV4-2 and TRBJ2-3; 8 bases line up with TRBD2. Per the germline V gene, CDR1 is LGHNA and CDR2 is YNFKEQ. V lost 4 bases to trimming and J lost 2 bases; unmatched junction nucleotides: 5. The CDR3 covers 15 residues. The CDR3: CASSLSGGNTDTQYF. The CDR3 DNA reads as TGTGCCAGCAGCCTCAGCGGGGGAAACACAGATACGCAGTATTTT.